These 11 T cell receptor beta chains were all obtained from the same sample, sequenced in a study of graft-versus-host responses after intestinal transplantation. The data were produced by immunoSEQ multiplex PCR, yet TCRdb's version contains in-frame clones alone and is incomplete. This sample has approximately 110,000 clones, with over 85% found just once. These receptors are not linked to any known antigen. Sequenced here: unstimulated CD4+ T cells sorted from spleen or lymph node cells, sampled before transplant. Receptors originate from a human donor who was the organ donor for an intestinal transplant.

The chain has TRBV15 and TRBJ2-6; TRBD2 is a possible D gene (5 bases). Germline V gene data show CDR1 as LNHNV and CDR2 as YYDKDF (reference sequence). Deletions cut 3 bases from V and 1 base from J, with 13 bases between. The CDR3 covers 17 residues. CDR3 bases: TGTGCCACCAGCAGGTTTGGGTCGGGATCTGGGGCCAACGTCCTGACTTTC. It is translated as CATSRFGSGSGANVLTF.

The V call is TRBV6-1, the J call TRBJ2-7, with 7 positions matching TRBD2. The CDR3 has 12 residues. CDR1 is MNHNS and CDR2 is SASEGT in the germline V gene. V lost 8 bases, J lost 3 bases, and 4 bases stayed unmatched. The CDR3 DNA reads TGTGCCAGCGGCGCGGGAGACTACGAGCAGTACTTC. It encodes CASGAGDYEQYF.

This chain joins TRBV6-1 and TRBJ1-5; the D gene is possibly TRBD1 (5 bases). The CDR3 consists of 18 residues. The V gene's germline CDR1 is MNHNS and CDR2 SASEGT. Trimming left V 2 bases short and J 3 bases short, with 20 bases between. The CDR3 bases are TGTGCCAGCAGTGAAAGAGGCTTTGCTACGGACACCAATCAGCCCCAGCATTTT. Encoded protein: CASSERGFATDTNQPQHF.

The V and J genes are TRBV19 and TRBJ2-7; possible D gene TRBD2, 6 bases. The V end was cut by 3 bases, the J end by 0 bases, with 9 bases between. This CDR3 is built from 14 residues. Per the germline V gene, CDR1 is LNHDA and CDR2 is SQIVND (reference sequence). CDR3 residues: CASSIGGNSYEQYF. CDR3 DNA: TGTGCCAGTAGTATCGGCGGGAACTCCTACGAGCAGTACTTC. The whole variable domain, filled in from reference TRBV19 and TRBJ2-7, reads DGGITQSPKYLFRKEGQNVTLSCEQNLNHDAMYWYRQDPGQGLRLIYYSQIVNDFQKGDIAEGYSVSREKKESFPLTVTSAQKNPTAFYLCASSIGGNSYEQYFGPGTRLTVT.

V gene TRBV7-3 combines with J gene TRBJ2-3; no clear D. There are 13 residues in the CDR3. CDR1 SGHTA and CDR2 FQGTGA come from the germline V gene. V was trimmed by 8 bases and J by 7 bases, leaving 16 bases between them. The CDR3 loop reads CASSEGFPNTQYF. For the CDR3, the DNA is TGTGCCAGCTCCGAAGGGTTCCCGAATACGCAGTATTTT.

This clone was picked up one time. V is TRBV6-1 and J is TRBJ2-3, with 8 positions matching TRBD1. Losses at the gene ends were 2 bases for V and 2 bases for J; bases not matched to a gene: 6. The V gene's germline CDR1 is MNHNS and CDR2 SASEGT. CDR3 length equals 16 residues. This CDR3 reads CASSEFRQGPTDTQYF. The CDR3 DNA reads TGTGCCAGCAGTGAATTTCGACAGGGGCCCACAGATACGCAGTATTTT.

This chain uses TRBV20-1 with TRBJ1-2; 9 nucleotides match TRBD1. The CDR3 sequence is 11 residues long. Germline CDR1 is DFQATT and CDR2 is SNEGSKA (reference sequence). Trimming at V came to 6 bases and at J to 8 bases, leaving 4 bases not matched to a gene. In DNA form, the CDR3 reads TGCAGTGCGGACAGGGGCGGCGGCTACACCTTC. It yields the protein CSADRGGGYTF.

The V and J genes are TRBV2 and TRBJ1-5, with no clear D. CDR1 and CDR2 (germline): SNHLY, FYNNEI. The V end lost 3 bases, the J end lost 1 base, and 4 bases lay between the germline ends. CDR3 size: 13 residues. CDR3 amino acids: CASSDKSNQPQHF. The CDR3 DNA sequence: TGTGCCAGCAGTGACAAGAGCAATCAGCCCCAGCATTTT. Looking up the rest from reference TRBV2 and TRBJ1-5 gives the full variable domain: EPEVTQTPSHQVTQMGQEVILRCVPISNHLYFYWYRQILGQKVEFLVSFYNNEISEKSEIFDDQFSVERPDGSNFTLKIRSTKLEDSAMYFCASSDKSNQPQHFGDGTRLSIL.

The rearrangement links TRBV19 to TRBJ2-2; 9 bases are shared with TRBD2. V dropped 7 bases and J dropped 4; count of bases not matched to a gene: 10. The CDR3 spans 16 residues. CDR1 is LNHDA and CDR2 is SQIVND in the germline V gene (reference sequence). CDR3 residues: CASMNGGRVGTGELFF. DNA for the CDR3: TGTGCCAGTATGAACGGCGGGAGGGTTGGCACCGGGGAGCTGTTTTTT.

This chain joins TRBV10-1 and TRBJ2-3, with 8 nucleotides matching TRBD2. The CDR3 consists of 14 residues. Trimming removed 10 bases from V and 2 bases from J; junction bases left unmatched: 8. Per the germline V gene, CDR1 is WNHNN and CDR2 is SYGVQD (reference sequence). CDR3 sequence reads: CATTPGLDTDTQYF. CDR3 DNA sequence: TGCGCCACGACCCCGGGACTAGACACAGATACGCAGTATTTT.

The J gene is TRBJ2-1, the V gene TRBV2; no reliable D call. CDR3 length: 13 amino acids. The ends were cut back, 8 bases at V and 4 bases at J, with 12 bases in the middle. The germline V gene encodes CDR1 SNHLY and CDR2 FYNNEI. The CDR3, as DNA: TGTGCCAGCGGCCTCCAGATTTACAATGAGCAGTTCTTC. Its translation: CASGLQIYNEQFF.